The clone carrying this TCR beta chain was recorded once. Its antigen is currently unknown. Libraries were prepared by immunoSEQ multiplex PCR; TCRdb keeps only in-frame clonotypes and omits some of them. The sample has approximately 58,000 clones, under 95% seen once. This entry is derived from a study of graft-versus-host responses after intestinal transplantation. Across the study: Induction with anti-thymocyte globulin, then tacrolimus and steroids for roughly three years, was given to all recipients. General observations from the study: Graft-donor T cell macrochimerism in patients accompanied high graft-versus-host to host-versus-graft clonal ratios in allografts. Maximum circulating GvH clone levels tracked with early post-transplant HvG decreases.

Germline V gives CDR1 WNHNN, CDR2 SYGVQD (reference sequence). The CDR3 extends over 14 amino acids. Trimming removed 3 bases from V and 6 bases from J, with 15 bases in between. The specimen was PBMCs, collected roughly 120 days after intestinal transplantation. The rearrangement links TRBV10-1 to TRBJ2-7; possible D gene TRBD1, 6 bases. The TCR sequence derives from a human patient who received an intestinal transplant, so some T cells may come from the graft donor. The chain's CDR3 is CASSEETGQAEQYF. The CDR3, as DNA: TGCGCCAGCAGTGAAGAGACAGGTCAGGCCGAGCAGTACTTC.